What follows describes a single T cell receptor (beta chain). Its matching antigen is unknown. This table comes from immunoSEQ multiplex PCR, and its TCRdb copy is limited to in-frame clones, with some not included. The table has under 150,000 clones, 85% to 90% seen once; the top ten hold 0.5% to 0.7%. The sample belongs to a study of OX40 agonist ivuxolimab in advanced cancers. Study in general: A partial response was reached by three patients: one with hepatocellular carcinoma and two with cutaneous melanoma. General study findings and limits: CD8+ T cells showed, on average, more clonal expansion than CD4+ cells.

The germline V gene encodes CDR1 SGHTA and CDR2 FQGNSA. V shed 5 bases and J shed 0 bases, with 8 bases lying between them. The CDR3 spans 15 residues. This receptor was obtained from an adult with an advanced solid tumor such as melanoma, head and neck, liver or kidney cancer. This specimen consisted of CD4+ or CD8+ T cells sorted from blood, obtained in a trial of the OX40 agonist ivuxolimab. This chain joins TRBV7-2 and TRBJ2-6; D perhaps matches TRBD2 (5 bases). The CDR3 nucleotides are TGTGCCAGCAGCGACTACTCCTCTGGGGCCAACGTCCTGACTTTC. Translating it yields CASSDYSSGANVLTF.